This T cell receptor (beta chain) appears in the sequencing data of a study of T cell responses to AZD1222 COVID-19 vaccine. Study information: Pooled samples include second doses given at about 4 or 12 weeks.

The CDR3 is 12 amino acids. Germline-derived CDR1 and CDR2 are SGHTA and FQGNSA. V shed 4 bases and J shed 4 bases, with 8 bases lying between them. The assay was immunoSEQ multiplex PCR, and TCRdb's table has in-frame clones only and misses some. This table holds about 130,000 clones, around 84% found once. V is TRBV7-2 and J is TRBJ2-7; no clear D gene. The TCR was taken from an adult in good health. The material sequenced was peripheral blood, taken on day 0 of AZD1222 vaccination. This CDR3 is CASSSSLYEQYF. In DNA form, the CDR3 reads TGTGCCAGCAGCTCTTCCCTTTACGAGCAGTACTTC. Combining the CDR3 with reference TRBV7-2 and TRBJ2-7 gives the whole variable domain GAGVSQSPSNKVTEKGKDVELRCDPISGHTALYWYRQSLGQGLEFLIYFQGNSAPDKSGLPSDRFSAERTGGSVSTLTIQRTQQEDSAVYLCASSSSLYEQYFGPGTRLTVT.